The next 22 T cell receptor beta chains were all read from a single sample in a study of cytomegalovirus exposure and HLA in healthy donors. The data were produced by immunoSEQ multiplex PCR, yet TCRdb's version contains in-frame clones alone and is incomplete. The sample records some 70,000 clones, around 95% being singletons. Sequences were obtained from PBMCs. Receptor source: a man between 18 and 29 years old in good health and CMV-seronegative.

The gene calls are TRBV6-6 and TRBJ2-1; 8 nucleotides agree with TRBD1. Germline V gene data show CDR1 as MNHNY and CDR2 as SVGAGI (reference sequence). V shed 0 bases, J shed 6 bases, and the junction held 1 base outside the gene matches. This CDR3 region has 14 residues. CDR3 region: CASSYSGTGNEQFF. The CDR3 DNA sequence: TGTGCCAGCAGTTACTCGGGGACAGGCAATGAGCAGTTCTTC.

DNA for the CDR3: TGCGCCAGCAGCCCGGGACATAATAGCAATCAGCCCCAGCATTTT. Encoded protein: CASSPGHNSNQPQHF. The chain joins TRBV4-1 to TRBJ1-5, with a tentative D call TRBD1 (6 bases). Germline lookup yields CDR1 MGHRA and CDR2 YSYEKL. V lost 4 bases, J lost 0 bases, and 10 bases lay in between. CDR3 length: 15 amino acids.

V usage is TRBV4-2 and J usage is TRBJ1-1, with 7 bases matching TRBD1. Germline V gene lookup returns CDR1 LGHNA and CDR2 YNFKEQ. The CDR3 runs 15 residues. Trimming took 0 bases from V and 1 from J; bases not matched to a gene: 2. For the CDR3, the DNA is TGTGCCAGCAGCCAAGATGGGACAGAGAACACTGAAGCTTTCTTT. Translating it yields CASSQDGTENTEAFF.

This chain joins TRBV9 and TRBJ1-1, with 8 bases matching TRBD1. Germline lookup yields CDR1 SGDLS and CDR2 YYNGEE. CDR3 length equals 17 residues. J lost 2 bases, V lost 4 bases, and 13 bases had no gene match. CDR3 in DNA: TGTGCCAGCAGCCCACGTCCCGGGACAGGTTCAAACACTGAAGCTTTCTTT. Encoded protein: CASSPRPGTGSNTEAFF.

V and J are TRBV6-6 and TRBJ1-2; D remains unclear. V shed 7 bases and J shed 6 bases, with 24 bases lying between them. Germline-derived CDR1 and CDR2 are MNHNY and SVGAGI (reference sequence). This CDR3 has 16 residues. CDR3 coding DNA: TGTGCCAGCATCAACGGTCAGGCAGCCCAGTTGAATGGCTACACCTTC. Translated, it gives CASINGQAAQLNGYTF.

This rearrangement joins TRBV6-1 to TRBJ2-3; weak D call: TRBD1 (6 bases). Trimming left V 1 base short and J 4 bases short, with 12 bases between. This CDR3 comprises 15 residues. In germline, CDR1 is MNHNS, CDR2 SASEGT. CDR3 sequence (DNA): TGTGCCAGCAGTGAAGGGACAGTTTCGCCAGATACGCAGTATTTT. It specifies CASSEGTVSPDTQYF.

The chain uses TRBV7-3 and TRBJ2-3; 7 nucleotides agree with TRBD1. V trimming: 5 bases; J trimming: 0 bases; junction bases outside the gene matches: 5. The CDR3 covers 15 residues. Germline loops: CDR1 SGHTA, CDR2 FQGTGA. The CDR3 DNA sequence: TGTGCCAGCAGCCAGGGACAGCCTAGCACAGATACGCAGTATTTT. Translation: CASSQGQPSTDTQYF. Looking up the rest from reference TRBV7-3 and TRBJ2-3 gives the full variable domain: GAGVSQTPSNKVTEKGKYVELRCDPISGHTALYWYRQSLGQGPEFLIYFQGTGAADDSGLPNDRFFAVRPEGSVSTLKIQRTERGDSAVYLCASSQGQPSTDTQYFGPGTRLTVL.

This clone was seen only once. V gene TRBV6-6 combines with J gene TRBJ2-7; 7 bases match TRBD1. CDR1 is MNHNY, CDR2 SVGAGI, per germline (reference sequence). This CDR3 is built from 15 residues. V shed 2 bases, J shed 4 bases, and the junction held 8 bases outside the gene matches. In nucleotides, the CDR3 is TGTGCCAGCAGTTACACGGGCCAGGGGGAGTACGAGCAGTACTTC. Protein: CASSYTGQGEYEQYF.

This chain connects TRBV27 to TRBJ2-2; D uncertain. Trimming removed 8 bases from V and 5 bases from J, with 12 bases in between. Germline CDR1 reads MNHEY; CDR2 reads SMNVEV (reference sequence). This CDR3 spans 13 amino acids. CDR3 bases: TGTGCCAGCCAAACTAACGTTACCGGGGAGCTGTTTTTT. Its protein product is CASQTNVTGELFF.

The count of this clone is one. V and J are TRBV11-2 and TRBJ1-6, with 9 nucleotides matching TRBD1. Germline assignment: CDR1 SGHAT and CDR2 FQNNGV. The CDR3 is 14 residues long. The J segment lost 10 bases and the V segment lost 4 bases, leaving 5 bases of the junction unmatched. CDR3 residues: CASSSGQGGSPLHF. As DNA, the CDR3 is TGTGCCAGCAGCTCGGGACAGGGCGGCTCACCCCTCCACTTT.

The genes are TRBV30 and TRBJ2-1; D remains ambiguous. Trimming removed 1 base from V and 4 bases from J, with 8 bases in between. The germline gives CDR1 GTSNPN, CDR2 SVGIG (reference sequence). The CDR3 loop spans 13 amino acids. The DNA for the CDR3 is TGTGCCTGGAGTGAAGTAGCTTACAATGAGCAGTTCTTC. Translation gives CAWSEVAYNEQFF.

This rearrangement joins TRBV6-5 to TRBJ2-7; 9 positions agree with TRBD2. The germline CDR1 and CDR2 sequences are MNHEY and SVGAGI. The length of the CDR3 is 14 residues. Unmatched junction bases numbered 2, after V lost 2 bases and J lost 3 bases. The DNA for the CDR3 is TGTGCCAGCAGTTACATAGCGGGAGTCTACGAGCAGTACTTC. Encoded protein: CASSYIAGVYEQYF.

The count of this clone is one. The chain employs TRBV19 and TRBJ2-7; possible D gene TRBD1, 5 bases. CDR1 is LNHDA, CDR2 SQIVND, per germline (reference sequence). The CDR3 runs to 12 residues. V shed 2 bases and J shed 3 bases, with 5 bases lying between them. The CDR3 DNA is TGTGCCAGTAGTATACAGGGCTACGAGCAGTACTTC. Its protein is CASSIQGYEQYF.

The chain recombines TRBV27 with TRBJ2-5, with TRBD1 matching over 7 bases. Germline trimming cut 3 bases from V and 1 base from J; bases unmatched to any gene: 8. Germline CDR1 is MNHEY and CDR2 is SMNVEV (reference sequence). The CDR3 sequence is 16 residues long. CDR3 region: CASSFRRGMGQETQYF. The CDR3 coding sequence is TGTGCCAGCAGTTTCCGCAGGGGGATGGGCCAAGAGACCCAGTACTTC.

This clone was detected once. V is TRBV18 and J is TRBJ2-7; D uncertain. Germline CDR1 KGHSH, CDR2 LQKENI. The V gene lost 3 bases and the J gene lost 2 bases, with 5 bases spanning the gap. This CDR3 contains 12 residues. As DNA, the CDR3 is TGTGCCAGCTCACCGTCAACCTACGAGCAGTACTTC. This encodes CASSPSTYEQYF.

The gene calls are TRBV7-2 and TRBJ1-2; D possibly corresponds to TRBD1 (5 bases). The CDR3 is 15 residues long. Germline loops: CDR1 SGHTA, CDR2 FQGNSA. V was clipped by 5 bases and J by 6 bases, with 19 bases between them. CDR3 sequence reads: CASSSYLIGDDGYTF. Here the CDR3 DNA reads TGTGCCAGCAGCAGTTACCTGATAGGGGATGATGGCTACACCTTC.

The V and J genes are TRBV15 and TRBJ1-2; no clear D. V lost 0 bases, J lost 5 bases, and 10 bases lay in between. The CDR3 has 14 residues. Germline CDR1 is LNHNV and CDR2 is YYDKDF (reference sequence). DNA of the CDR3: TGTGCCACCAGCAGAGATCAAAGTCAGTATGGCTACACCTTC. It is translated as CATSRDQSQYGYTF.

V gene TRBV4-2 combines with J gene TRBJ2-3; 11 bases match TRBD1. The V and J ends lost 0 bases and 4 bases, in that order; junction bases with no gene match: 3. In germline, CDR1 is LGHNA, CDR2 YNFKEQ. This CDR3 is 16 amino acids long. This chain's CDR3 is CASSQDEGQGADTQYF. The CDR3 DNA is TGTGCCAGCAGCCAAGATGAGGGACAGGGGGCAGATACGCAGTATTTT.

The chain has TRBV11-3 and TRBJ1-1, with 10 bases that match TRBD1. Trimming cost V 5 bases and J 1 base; bases outside gene matches: 4. The germline V gene has CDR1 SGHNT and CDR2 YENEEA. This CDR3 comprises 15 residues. The CDR3 reads CASSPRTGGNTEAFF. Here the CDR3 DNA reads TGTGCCAGCAGCCCTCGGACAGGGGGGAACACTGAAGCTTTCTTT.

This sequence joins TRBV18 and TRBJ2-3; perhaps TRBD2 as D (5 bases). The CDR3 is 12 amino acids. V was trimmed by 3 bases and J by 4 bases, leaving 5 bases between them. Germline lookup yields CDR1 KGHSH and CDR2 LQKENI. The CDR3 DNA reads as TGTGCCAGCTCACCGGAGGCAGATACGCAGTATTTT. Translation: CASSPEADTQYF.

V and J are TRBV4-2 and TRBJ1-2; 9 bases line up with TRBD1. Germline values: CDR1 LGHNA, CDR2 YNFKEQ. Losses at the gene ends were 4 bases for V and 8 bases for J; bases not matched to a gene: 8. The CDR3 totals 14 residues. As DNA, the CDR3 is TGTGCCAGCAGCCGCCGGACAGGGGATGAGGGCTACACCTTC. As protein: CASSRRTGDEGYTF.

The chain combines TRBV7-9 with TRBJ1-2, with TRBD1 as a possible D gene (6 bases). The length of the CDR3 is 15 residues. The germline V gene has CDR1 SEHNR and CDR2 FQNEAQ (reference sequence). V was clipped by 4 bases and J by 2 bases, with 14 bases between them. The CDR3 loop reads CASSSTGQLNYGYTF. CDR3 nucleotides: TGTGCCAGCAGCTCCACCGGACAGCTCAACTATGGCTACACCTTC.